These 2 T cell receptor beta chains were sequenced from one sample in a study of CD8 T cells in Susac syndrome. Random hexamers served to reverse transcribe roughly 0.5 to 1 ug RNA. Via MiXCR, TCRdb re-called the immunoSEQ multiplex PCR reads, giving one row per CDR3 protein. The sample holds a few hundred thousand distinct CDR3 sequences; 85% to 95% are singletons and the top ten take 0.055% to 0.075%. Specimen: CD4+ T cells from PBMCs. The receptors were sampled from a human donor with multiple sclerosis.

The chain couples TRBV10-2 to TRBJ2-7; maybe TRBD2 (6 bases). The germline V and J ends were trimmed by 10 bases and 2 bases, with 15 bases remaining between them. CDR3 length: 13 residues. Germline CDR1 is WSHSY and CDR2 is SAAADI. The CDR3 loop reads CATDGGPAYEQYF. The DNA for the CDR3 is TGCGCCACCGACGGGGGTCCTGCCTACGAGCAGTACTTC.

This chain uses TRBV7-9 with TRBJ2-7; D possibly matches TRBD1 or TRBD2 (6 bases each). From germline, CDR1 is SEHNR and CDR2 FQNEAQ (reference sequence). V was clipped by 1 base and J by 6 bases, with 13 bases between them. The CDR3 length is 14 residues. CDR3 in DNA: TGTGCCAGCAGCTTAGGTCTGGGGGGCCCCGAGCAGTACTTC. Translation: CASSLGLGGPEQYF.